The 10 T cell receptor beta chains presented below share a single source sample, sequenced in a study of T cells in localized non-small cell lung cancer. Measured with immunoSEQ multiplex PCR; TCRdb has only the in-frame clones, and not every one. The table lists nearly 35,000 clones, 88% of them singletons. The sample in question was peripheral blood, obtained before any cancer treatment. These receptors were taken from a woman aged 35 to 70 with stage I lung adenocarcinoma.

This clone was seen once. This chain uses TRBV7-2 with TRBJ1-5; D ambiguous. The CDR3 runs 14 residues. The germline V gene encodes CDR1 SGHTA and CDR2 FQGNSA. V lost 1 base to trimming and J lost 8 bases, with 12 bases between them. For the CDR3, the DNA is TGTGCCAGCAGCTTAGTAGCCAGTGGGGAGCCCCAGCATTTT. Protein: CASSLVASGEPQHF.

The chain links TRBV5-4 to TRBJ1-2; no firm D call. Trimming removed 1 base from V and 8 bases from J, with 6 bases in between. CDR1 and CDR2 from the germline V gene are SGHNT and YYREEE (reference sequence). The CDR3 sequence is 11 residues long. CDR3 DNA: TGTGCCAGCAGCTTGCTCGGCGGCTACACCTTC. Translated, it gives CASSLLGGYTF.

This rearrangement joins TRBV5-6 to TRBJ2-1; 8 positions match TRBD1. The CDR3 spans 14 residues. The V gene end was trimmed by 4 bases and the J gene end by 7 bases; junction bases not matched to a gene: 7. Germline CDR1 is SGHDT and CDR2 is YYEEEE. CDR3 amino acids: CASSEGQGVNEQFF. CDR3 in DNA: TGTGCCAGCAGCGAAGGACAGGGTGTTAATGAGCAGTTCTTC.

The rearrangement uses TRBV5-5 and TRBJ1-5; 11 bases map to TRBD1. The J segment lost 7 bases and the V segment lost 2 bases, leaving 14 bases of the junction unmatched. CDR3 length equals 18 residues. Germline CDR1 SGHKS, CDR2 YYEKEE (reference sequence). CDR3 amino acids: CASSLLEPRTGGVQPQHF. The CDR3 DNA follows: TGTGCCAGCAGCTTACTAGAACCCAGGACAGGGGGCGTCCAGCCCCAGCATTTT.

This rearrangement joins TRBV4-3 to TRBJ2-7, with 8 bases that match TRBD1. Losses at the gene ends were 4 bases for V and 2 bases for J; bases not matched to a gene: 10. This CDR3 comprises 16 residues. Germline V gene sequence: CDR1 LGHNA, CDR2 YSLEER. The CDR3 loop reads CASSRSPTGAAYEQYF. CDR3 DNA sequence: TGCGCCAGCAGCCGCTCTCCGACAGGGGCGGCCTACGAGCAGTACTTC.

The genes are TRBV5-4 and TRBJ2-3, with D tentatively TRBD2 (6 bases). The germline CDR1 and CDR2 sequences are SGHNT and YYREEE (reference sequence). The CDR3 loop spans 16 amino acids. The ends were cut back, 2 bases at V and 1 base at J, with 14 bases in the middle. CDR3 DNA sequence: TGTGCCAGCAGCTTACGGGGGAGCCTTGGCACAGATACGCAGTATTTT. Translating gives CASSLRGSLGTDTQYF.

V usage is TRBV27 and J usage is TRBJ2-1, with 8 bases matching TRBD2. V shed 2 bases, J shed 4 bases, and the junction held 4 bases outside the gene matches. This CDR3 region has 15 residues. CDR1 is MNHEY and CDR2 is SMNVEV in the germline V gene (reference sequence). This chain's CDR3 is CASSLISGEYNEQFF. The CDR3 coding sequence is TGTGCCAGCAGTTTAATTAGCGGGGAGTACAATGAGCAGTTCTTC.

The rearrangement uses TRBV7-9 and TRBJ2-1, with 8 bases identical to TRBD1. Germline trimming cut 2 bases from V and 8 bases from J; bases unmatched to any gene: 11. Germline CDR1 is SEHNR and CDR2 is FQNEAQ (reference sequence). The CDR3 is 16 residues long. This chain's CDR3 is CASSLSGQVIGDEQFF. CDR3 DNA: TGTGCCAGCAGCTTATCGGGACAGGTCATAGGGGATGAGCAGTTCTTC.

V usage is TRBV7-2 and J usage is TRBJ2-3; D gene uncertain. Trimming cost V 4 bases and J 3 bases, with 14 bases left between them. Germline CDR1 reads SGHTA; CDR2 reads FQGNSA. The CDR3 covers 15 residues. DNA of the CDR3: TGTGCCAGCAGCTGGAGTTACCACCCTACAGATACGCAGTATTTT. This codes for CASSWSYHPTDTQYF. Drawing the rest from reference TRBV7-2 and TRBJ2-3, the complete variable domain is GAGVSQSPSNKVTEKGKDVELRCDPISGHTALYWYRQSLGQGLEFLIYFQGNSAPDKSGLPSDRFSAERTGGSVSTLTIQRTQQEDSAVYLCASSWSYHPTDTQYFGPGTRLTVL.

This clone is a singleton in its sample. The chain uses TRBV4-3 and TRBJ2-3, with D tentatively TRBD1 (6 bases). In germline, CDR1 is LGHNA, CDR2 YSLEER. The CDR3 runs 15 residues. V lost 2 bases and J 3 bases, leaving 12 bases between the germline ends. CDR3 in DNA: TGCGCCAGCAGCCAACTTTTAGGGGGAACAGATACGCAGTATTTT. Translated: CASSQLLGGTDTQYF.